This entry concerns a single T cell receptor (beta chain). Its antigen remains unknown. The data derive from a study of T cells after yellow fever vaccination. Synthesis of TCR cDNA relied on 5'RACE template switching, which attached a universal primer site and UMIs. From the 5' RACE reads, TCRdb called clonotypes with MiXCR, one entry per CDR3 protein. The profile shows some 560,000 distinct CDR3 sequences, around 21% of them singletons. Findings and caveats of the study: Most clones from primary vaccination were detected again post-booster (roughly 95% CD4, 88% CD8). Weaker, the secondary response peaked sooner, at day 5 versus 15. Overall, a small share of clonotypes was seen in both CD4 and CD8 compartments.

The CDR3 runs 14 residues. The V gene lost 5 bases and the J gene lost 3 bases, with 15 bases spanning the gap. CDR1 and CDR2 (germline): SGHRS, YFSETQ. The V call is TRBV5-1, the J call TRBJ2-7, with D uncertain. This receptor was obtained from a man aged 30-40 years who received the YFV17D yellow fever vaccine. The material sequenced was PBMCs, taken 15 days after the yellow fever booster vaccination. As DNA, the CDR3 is TGCGCCAGCAGTCCGGATACTTCGGTCTACGAGCAGTACTTC. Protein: CASSPDTSVYEQYF. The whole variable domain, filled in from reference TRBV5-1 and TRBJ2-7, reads KAGVTQTPRYLIKTRGQQVTLSCSPISGHRSVSWYQQTPGQGLQFLFEYFSETQRNKGNFPGRFSGRQFSNSRSEMNVSTLELGDSALYLCASSPDTSVYEQYFGPGTRLTVT.